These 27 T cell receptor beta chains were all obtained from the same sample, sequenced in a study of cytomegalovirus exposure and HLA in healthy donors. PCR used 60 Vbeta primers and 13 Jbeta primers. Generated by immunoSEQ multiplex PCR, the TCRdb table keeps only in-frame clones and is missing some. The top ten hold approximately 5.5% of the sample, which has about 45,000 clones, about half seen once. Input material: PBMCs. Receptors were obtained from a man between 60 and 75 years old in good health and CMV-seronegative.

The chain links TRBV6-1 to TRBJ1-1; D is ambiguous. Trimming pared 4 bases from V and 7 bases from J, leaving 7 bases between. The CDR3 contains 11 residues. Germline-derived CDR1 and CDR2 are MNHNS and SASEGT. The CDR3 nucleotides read TGTGCCAGCAGTGGCGGAGGTGAAGCTTTCTTT. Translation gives CASSGGGEAFF.

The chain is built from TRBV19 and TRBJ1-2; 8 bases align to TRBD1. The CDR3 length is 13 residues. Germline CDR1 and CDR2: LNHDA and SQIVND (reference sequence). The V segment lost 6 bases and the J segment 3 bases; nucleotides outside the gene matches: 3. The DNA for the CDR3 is TGTGCCAGTAGACCGGACAGGGACTATGGCTACACCTTC. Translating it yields CASRPDRDYGYTF. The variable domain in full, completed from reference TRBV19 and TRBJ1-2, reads DGGITQSPKYLFRKEGQNVTLSCEQNLNHDAMYWYRQDPGQGLRLIYYSQIVNDFQKGDIAEGYSVSREKKESFPLTVTSAQKNPTAFYLCASRPDRDYGYTFGSGTRLTVV.

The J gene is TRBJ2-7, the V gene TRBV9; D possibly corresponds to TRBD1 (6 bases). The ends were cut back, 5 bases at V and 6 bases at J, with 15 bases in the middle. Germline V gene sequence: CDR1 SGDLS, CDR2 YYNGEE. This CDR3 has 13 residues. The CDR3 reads CASSARGWGEQYF. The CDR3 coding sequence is TGTGCCAGCAGTGCGAGGGGGTGGGGCGAGCAGTACTTC.

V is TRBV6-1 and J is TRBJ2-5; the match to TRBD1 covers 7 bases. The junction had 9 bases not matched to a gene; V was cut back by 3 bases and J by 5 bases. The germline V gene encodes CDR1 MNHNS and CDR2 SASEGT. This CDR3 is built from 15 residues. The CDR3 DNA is TGTGCCAGCAGTGACCCAGGGGGTAGTTGGGAGACCCAGTACTTC. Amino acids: CASSDPGGSWETQYF.

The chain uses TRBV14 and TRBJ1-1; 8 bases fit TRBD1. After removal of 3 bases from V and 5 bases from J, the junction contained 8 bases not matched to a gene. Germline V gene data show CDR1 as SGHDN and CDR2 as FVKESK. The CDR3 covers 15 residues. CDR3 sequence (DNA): TGTGCCAGCAGCCAGAACAGGGGGGTGGATACTGAAGCTTTCTTT. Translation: CASSQNRGVDTEAFF.

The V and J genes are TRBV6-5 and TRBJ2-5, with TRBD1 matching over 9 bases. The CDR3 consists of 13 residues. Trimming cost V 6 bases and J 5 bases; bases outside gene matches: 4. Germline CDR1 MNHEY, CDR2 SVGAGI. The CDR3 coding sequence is TGTGCCAGCAGGGGACAGGGCGTGGAGACCCAGTACTTC. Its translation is CASRGQGVETQYF.

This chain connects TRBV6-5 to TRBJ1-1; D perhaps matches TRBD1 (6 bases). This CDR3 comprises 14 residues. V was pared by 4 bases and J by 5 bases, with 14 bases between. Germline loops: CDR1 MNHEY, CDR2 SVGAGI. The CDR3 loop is CASSSRPQGTEAFF. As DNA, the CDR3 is TGTGCCAGCAGTTCACGGCCCCAGGGGACTGAAGCTTTCTTT.

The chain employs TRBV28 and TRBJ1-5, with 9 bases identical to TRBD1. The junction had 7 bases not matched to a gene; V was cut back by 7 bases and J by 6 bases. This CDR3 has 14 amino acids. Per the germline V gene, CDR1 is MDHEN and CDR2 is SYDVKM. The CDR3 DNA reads TGTGCCAGCATCCCGGGACAGGGTGGTCAGCCCCAGCATTTT. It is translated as CASIPGQGGQPQHF.

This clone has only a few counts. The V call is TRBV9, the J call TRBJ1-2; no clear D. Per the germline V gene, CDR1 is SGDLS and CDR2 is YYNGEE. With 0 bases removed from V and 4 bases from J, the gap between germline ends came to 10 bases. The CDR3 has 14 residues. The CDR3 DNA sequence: TGTGCCAGCAGCGTAGATTCCCGGGGCTATGGCTACACCTTC. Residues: CASSVDSRGYGYTF.

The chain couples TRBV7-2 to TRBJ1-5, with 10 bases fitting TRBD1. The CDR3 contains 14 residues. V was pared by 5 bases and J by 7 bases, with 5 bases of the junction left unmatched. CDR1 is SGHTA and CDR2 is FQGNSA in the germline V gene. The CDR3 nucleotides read TGTGCCAGCAGCCTGACAGGGGGCGGCCAGCCCCAGCATTTT. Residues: CASSLTGGGQPQHF.

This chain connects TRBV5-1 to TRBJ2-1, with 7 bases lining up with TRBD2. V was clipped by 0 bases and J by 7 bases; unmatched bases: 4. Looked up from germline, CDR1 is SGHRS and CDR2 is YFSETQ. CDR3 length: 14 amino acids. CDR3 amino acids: CASSLAGGSNEQFF. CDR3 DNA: TGCGCCAGCAGCTTGGCCGGGGGGTCTAATGAGCAGTTCTTC.

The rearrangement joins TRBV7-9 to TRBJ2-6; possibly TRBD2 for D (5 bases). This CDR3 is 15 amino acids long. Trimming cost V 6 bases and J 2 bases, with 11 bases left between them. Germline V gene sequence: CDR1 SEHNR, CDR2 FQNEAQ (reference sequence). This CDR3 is CASSSEGAGANVLTF. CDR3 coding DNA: TGTGCCAGCAGTTCCGAGGGAGCTGGGGCCAACGTCCTGACTTTC.

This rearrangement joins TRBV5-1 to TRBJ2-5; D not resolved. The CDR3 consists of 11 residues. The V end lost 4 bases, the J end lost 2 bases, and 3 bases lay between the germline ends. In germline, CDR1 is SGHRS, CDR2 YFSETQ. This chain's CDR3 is CASSIQETQYF. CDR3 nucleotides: TGCGCCAGCAGCATACAAGAGACCCAGTACTTC.

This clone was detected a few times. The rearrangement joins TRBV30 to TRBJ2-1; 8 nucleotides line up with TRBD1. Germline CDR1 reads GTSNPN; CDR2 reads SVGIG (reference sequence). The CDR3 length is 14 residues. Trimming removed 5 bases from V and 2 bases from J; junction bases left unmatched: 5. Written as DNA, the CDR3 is TGTGCCTGGTCCGGGACAGGAACCTACAATGAGCAGTTCTTC. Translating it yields CAWSGTGTYNEQFF. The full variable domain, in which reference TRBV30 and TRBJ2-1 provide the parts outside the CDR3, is SQTIHQWPATLVQPVGSPLSLECTVEGTSNPNLYWYRQAAGRGLQLLFYSVGIGQISSEVPQNLSASRPQDRQFILSSKKLLLSDSGFYLCAWSGTGTYNEQFFGPGTRLTVL.

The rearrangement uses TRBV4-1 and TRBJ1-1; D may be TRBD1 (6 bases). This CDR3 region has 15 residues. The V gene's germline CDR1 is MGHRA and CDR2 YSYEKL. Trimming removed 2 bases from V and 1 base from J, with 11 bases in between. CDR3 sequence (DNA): TGCGCCAGCAGCCAAATGCAGGGGAAGAACACTGAAGCTTTCTTT. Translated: CASSQMQGKNTEAFF.

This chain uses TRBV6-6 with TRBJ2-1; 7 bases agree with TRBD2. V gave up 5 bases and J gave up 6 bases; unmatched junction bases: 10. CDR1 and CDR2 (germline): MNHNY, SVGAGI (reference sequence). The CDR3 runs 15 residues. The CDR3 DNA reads TGTGCCAGCAGTGCGCGGGGCGGGAGAGTCAATGAGCAGTTCTTC. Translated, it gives CASSARGGRVNEQFF.

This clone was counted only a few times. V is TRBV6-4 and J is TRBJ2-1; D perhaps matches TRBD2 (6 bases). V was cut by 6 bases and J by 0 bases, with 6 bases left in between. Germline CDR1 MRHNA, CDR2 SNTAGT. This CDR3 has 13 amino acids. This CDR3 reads CASSGSSYNEQFF. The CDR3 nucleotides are TGTGCCAGCAGCGGGAGCTCCTACAATGAGCAGTTCTTC.

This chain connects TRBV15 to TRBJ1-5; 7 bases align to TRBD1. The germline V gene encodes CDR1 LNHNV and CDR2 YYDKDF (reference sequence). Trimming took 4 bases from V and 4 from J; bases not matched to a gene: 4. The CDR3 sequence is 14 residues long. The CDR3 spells CATSKEQGNQPQHF. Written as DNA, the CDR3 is TGTGCCACCAGCAAGGAACAGGGGAATCAGCCCCAGCATTTT.

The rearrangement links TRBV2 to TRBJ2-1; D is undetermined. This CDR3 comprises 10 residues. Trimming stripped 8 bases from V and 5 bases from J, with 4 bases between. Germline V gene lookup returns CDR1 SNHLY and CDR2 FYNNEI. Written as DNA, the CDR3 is TGTGCCAGCGACAACAATGAGCAGTTCTTC. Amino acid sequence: CASDNNEQFF.

The CDR3 DNA sequence: TGTGCCAGCAGTGACTCGGGACTAGGGACCCAGTACTTC. It yields the protein CASSDSGLGTQYF. The rearrangement links TRBV27 to TRBJ2-5, with 8 bases fitting TRBD2. The CDR3 length is 13 residues. J lost 7 bases, V lost 5 bases, and 6 bases had no gene match. The germline V gene encodes CDR1 MNHEY and CDR2 SMNVEV (reference sequence).

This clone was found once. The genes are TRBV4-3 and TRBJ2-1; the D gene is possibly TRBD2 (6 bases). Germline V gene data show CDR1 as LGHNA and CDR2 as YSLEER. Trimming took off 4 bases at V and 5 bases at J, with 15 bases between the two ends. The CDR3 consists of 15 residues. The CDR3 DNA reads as TGCGCCAGCAGCCCAGTAGGGCGGGGTGACAATGAGCAGTTCTTC. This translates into CASSPVGRGDNEQFF.

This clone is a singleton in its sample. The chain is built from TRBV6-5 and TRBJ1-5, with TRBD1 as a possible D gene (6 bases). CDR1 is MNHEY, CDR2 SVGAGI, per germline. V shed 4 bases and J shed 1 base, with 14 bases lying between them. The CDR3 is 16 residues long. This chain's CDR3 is CASSSNPTGSNQPQHF. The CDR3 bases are TGTGCCAGCAGTTCCAATCCAACAGGGAGCAATCAGCCCCAGCATTTT.

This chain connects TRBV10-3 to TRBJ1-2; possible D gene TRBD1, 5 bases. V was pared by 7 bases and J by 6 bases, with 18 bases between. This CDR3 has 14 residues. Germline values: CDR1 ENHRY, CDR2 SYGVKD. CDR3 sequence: CAITPGGGYDGYTF. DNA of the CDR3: TGTGCCATCACTCCCGGGGGGGGATACGATGGCTACACCTTC.

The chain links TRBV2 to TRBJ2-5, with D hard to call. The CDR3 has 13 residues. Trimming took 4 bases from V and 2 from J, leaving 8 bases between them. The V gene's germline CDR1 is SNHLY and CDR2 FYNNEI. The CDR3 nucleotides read TGTGCCAGCAGTGCGAGGCAGCAAGAGACCCAGTACTTC. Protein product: CASSARQQETQYF. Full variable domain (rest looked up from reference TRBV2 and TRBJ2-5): EPEVTQTPSHQVTQMGQEVILRCVPISNHLYFYWYRQILGQKVEFLVSFYNNEISEKSEIFDDQFSVERPDGSNFTLKIRSTKLEDSAMYFCASSARQQETQYFGPGTRLLVL.

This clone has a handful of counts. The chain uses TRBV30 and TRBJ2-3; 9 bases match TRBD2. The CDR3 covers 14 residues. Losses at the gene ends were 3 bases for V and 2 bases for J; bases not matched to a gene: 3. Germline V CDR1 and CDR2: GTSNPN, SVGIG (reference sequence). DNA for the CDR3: TGTGCCTGGAGCACTAGCGGGTTCACAGATACGCAGTATTTT. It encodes CAWSTSGFTDTQYF.

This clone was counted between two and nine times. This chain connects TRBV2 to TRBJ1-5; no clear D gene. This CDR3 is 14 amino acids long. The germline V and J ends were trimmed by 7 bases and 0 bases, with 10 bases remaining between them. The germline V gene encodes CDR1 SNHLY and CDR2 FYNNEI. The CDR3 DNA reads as TGTGCCAGCAAAGACACCTATAGCAATCAGCCCCAGCATTTT. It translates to CASKDTYSNQPQHF.

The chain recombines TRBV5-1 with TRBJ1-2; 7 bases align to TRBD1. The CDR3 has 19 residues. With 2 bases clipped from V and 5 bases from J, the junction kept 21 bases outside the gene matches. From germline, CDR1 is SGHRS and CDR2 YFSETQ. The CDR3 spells CASSFGVNFGTAGHYGYTF. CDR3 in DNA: TGCGCCAGCAGCTTTGGAGTAAATTTTGGGACAGCCGGTCATTATGGCTACACCTTC.